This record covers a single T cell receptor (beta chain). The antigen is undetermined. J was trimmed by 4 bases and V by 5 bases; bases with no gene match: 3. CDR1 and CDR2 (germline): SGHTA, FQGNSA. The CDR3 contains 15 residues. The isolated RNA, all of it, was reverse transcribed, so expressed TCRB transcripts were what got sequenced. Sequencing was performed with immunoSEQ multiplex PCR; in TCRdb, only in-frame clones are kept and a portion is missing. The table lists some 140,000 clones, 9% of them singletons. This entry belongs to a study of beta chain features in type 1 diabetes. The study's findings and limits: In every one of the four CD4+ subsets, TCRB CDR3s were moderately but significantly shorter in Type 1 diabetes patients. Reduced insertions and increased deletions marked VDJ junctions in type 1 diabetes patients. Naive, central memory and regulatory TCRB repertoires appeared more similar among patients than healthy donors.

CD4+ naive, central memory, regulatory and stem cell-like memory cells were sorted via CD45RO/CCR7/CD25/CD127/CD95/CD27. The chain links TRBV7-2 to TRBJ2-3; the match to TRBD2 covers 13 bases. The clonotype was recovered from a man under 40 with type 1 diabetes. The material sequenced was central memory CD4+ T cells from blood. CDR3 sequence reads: CASSPGLAGADTQYF. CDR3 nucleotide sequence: TGTGCCAGCAGCCCTGGACTAGCGGGGGCAGATACGCAGTATTTT.